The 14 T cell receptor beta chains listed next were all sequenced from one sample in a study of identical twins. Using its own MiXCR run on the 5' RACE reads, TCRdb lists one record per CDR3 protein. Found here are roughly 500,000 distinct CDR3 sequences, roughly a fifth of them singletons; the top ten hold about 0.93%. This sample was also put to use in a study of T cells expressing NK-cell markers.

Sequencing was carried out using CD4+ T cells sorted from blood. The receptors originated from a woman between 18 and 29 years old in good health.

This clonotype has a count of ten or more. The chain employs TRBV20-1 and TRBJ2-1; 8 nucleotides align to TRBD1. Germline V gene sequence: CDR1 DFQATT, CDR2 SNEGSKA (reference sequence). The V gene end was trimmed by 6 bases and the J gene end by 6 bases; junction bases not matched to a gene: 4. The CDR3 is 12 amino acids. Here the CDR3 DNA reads TGCAGTGCCAGGGGGCCGATCAATGAGCAGTTCTTC. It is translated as CSARGPINEQFF.

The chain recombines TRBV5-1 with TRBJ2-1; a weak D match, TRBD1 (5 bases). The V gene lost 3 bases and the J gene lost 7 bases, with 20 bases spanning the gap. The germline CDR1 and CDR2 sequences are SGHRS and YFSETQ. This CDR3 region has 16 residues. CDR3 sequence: CASSYHPDTTGNEQFF. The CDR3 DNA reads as TGCGCCAGCAGCTACCACCCGGACACCACTGGGAATGAGCAGTTCTTC.

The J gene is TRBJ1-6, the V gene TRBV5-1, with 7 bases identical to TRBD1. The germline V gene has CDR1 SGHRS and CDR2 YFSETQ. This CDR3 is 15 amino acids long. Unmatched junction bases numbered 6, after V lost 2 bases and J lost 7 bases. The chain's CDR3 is CASSLRGQKNSPLHF. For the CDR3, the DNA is TGCGCCAGCAGCTTAAGGGGGCAGAAAAATTCACCCCTCCACTTT.

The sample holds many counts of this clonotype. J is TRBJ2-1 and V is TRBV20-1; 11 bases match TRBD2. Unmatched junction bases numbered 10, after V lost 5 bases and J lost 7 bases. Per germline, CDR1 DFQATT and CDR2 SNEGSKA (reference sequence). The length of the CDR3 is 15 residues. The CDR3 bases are TGCAGTGCTCGCGAGGGTAGCGGGAGGGGTAATGAGCAGTTCTTC. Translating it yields CSAREGSGRGNEQFF.

CDR3 amino acids: CASSLPDNRHQETQYF. The DNA of the CDR3 is TGTGCCAGCAGCCTCCCGGACAACCGACACCAAGAGACCCAGTACTTC. V usage is TRBV5-6 and J usage is TRBJ2-5, with D perhaps TRBD1 (5 bases). The V end was cut by 4 bases, the J end by 0 bases, with 16 bases between. The CDR3 runs to 16 residues. CDR1 is SGHDT and CDR2 is YYEEEE in the germline V gene. The variable domain in full, completed from reference TRBV5-6 and TRBJ2-5, reads DAGVTQSPTHLIKTRGQQVTLRCSPKSGHDTVSWYQQALGQGPQFIFQYYEEEERQRGNFPDRFSGHQFPNYSSELNVNALLLGDSALYLCASSLPDNRHQETQYFGPGTRLLVL.

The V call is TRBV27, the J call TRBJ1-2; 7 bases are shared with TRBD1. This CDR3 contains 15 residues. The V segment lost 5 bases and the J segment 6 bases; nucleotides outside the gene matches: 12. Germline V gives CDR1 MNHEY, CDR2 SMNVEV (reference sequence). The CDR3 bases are TGTGCCAGCAGTCCTATGGACAGGATTTGGCATGGCTACACCTTC. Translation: CASSPMDRIWHGYTF.

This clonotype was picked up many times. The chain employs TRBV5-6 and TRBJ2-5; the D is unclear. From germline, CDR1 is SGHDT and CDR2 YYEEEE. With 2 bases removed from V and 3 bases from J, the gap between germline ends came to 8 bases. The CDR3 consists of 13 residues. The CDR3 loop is CASSFGREETQYF. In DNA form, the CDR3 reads TGTGCCAGCAGCTTTGGACGGGAAGAGACCCAGTACTTC. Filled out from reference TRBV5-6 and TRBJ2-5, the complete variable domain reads DAGVTQSPTHLIKTRGQQVTLRCSPKSGHDTVSWYQQALGQGPQFIFQYYEEEERQRGNFPDRFSGHQFPNYSSELNVNALLLGDSALYLCASSFGREETQYFGPGTRLLVL.

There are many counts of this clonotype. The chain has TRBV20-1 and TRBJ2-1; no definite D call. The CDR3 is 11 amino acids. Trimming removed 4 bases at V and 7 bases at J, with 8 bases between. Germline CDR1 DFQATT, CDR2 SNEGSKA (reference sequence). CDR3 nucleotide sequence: TGCAGTGCTACCGACGTGAATGAGCAGTTCTTC. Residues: CSATDVNEQFF.

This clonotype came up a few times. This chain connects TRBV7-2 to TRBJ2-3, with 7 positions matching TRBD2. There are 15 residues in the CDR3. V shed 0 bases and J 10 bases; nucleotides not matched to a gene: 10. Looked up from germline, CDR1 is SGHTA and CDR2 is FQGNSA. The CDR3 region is CASSLAGGPRTSQYF. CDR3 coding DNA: TGTGCCAGCAGCTTAGCGGGAGGGCCTCGTACCTCGCAGTATTTT.

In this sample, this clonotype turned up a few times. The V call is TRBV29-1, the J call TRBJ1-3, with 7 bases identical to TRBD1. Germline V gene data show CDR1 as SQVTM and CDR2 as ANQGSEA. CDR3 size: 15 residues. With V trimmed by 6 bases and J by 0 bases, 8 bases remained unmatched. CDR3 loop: CSVRTGSYSGNTIYF. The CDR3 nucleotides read TGCAGCGTAAGGACAGGCTCCTACTCTGGAAACACCATATATTTT.

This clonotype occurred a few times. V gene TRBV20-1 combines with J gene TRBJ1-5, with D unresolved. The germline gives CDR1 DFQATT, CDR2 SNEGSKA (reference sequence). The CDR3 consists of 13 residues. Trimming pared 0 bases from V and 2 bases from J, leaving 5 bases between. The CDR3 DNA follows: TGCAGTGCTAGAGATTGGGGCAATCAGCCCCAGCATTTT. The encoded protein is CSARDWGNQPQHF.

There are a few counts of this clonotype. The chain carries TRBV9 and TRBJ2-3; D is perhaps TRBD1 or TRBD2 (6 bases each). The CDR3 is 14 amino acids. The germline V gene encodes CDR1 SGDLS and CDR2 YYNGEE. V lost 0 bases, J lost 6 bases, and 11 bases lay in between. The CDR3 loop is CASSVGGADDTQYF. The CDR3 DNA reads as TGTGCCAGCAGCGTAGGGGGGGCGGATGATACGCAGTATTTT. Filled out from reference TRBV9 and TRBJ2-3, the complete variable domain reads DSGVTQTPKHLITATGQRVTLRCSPRSGDLSVYWYQQSLDQGLQFLIQYYNGEERAKGNILERFSAQQFPDLHSELNLSSLELGDSALYFCASSVGGADDTQYFGPGTRLTVL.

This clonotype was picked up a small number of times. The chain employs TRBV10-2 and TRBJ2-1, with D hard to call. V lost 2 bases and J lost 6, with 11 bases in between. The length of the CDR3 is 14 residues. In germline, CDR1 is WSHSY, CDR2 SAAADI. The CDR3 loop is CASSELRIANEQFF. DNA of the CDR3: TGCGCCAGCAGTGAGCTAAGAATTGCCAATGAGCAGTTCTTC.

The CDR3 sequence: CASGRGAEAFF. CDR3 in DNA: TGTGCCAGCGGAAGGGGGGCTGAAGCTTTCTTT. J is TRBJ1-1 and V is TRBV12-3 or TRBV12-4, with a possible D match to TRBD1 (6 bases). The CDR3 length is 11 residues. Trimming took off 8 bases at V and 6 bases at J, with 10 bases between the two ends.